This TCR beta chain was recovered during a study of T cell responses to AZD1222 COVID-19 vaccine. Whole-study results and caveats: There were vaccine-associated CD4 TCRs across spike, dominant at 160-218 and 743-854. Most donors were white British, females outnumbered males, and clonal diversity was possibly underestimated. After two AZD1222 doses, spike-specific TCR breadth and depth rose versus day 0.

With regard to this clone: The antigen remains unidentified.

The CDR3 has 14 residues. The ends were cut back, 6 bases at V and 0 bases at J, with 8 bases in the middle. The germline V gene has CDR1 SNHLY and CDR2 FYNNEI. Here immunoSEQ multiplex PCR was the method, and the copy in TCRdb shows in-frame clones only, minus some. The sample holds about 210,000 clones, around 92% seen once. The receptor was derived from an adult in good health. This specimen was peripheral blood, taken on day 0 of AZD1222 vaccination. The gene calls are TRBV2 and TRBJ1-4, with unresolved D. The CDR3 is CASSYSATNEKLFF. The CDR3 DNA sequence: TGTGCCAGCAGCTACAGTGCAACTAATGAAAAACTGTTTTTT. Drawing the rest from reference TRBV2 and TRBJ1-4, the complete variable domain is EPEVTQTPSHQVTQMGQEVILRCVPISNHLYFYWYRQILGQKVEFLVSFYNNEISEKSEIFDDQFSVERPDGSNFTLKIRSTKLEDSAMYFCASSYSATNEKLFFGSGTQLSVL.